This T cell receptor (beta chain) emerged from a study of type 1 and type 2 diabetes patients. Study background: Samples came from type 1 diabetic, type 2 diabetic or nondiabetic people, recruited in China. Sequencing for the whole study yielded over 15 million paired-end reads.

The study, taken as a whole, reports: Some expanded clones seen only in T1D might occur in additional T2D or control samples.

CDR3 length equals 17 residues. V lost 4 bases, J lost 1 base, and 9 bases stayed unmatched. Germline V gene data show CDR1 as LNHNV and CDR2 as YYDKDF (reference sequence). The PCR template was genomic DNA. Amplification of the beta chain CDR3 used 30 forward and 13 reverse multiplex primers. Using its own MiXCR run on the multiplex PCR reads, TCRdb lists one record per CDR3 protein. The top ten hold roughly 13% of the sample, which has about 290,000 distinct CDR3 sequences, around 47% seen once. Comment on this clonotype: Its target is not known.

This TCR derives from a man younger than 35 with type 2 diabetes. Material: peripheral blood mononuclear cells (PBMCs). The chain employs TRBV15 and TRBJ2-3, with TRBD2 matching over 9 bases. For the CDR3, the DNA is TGTGCCACCAGCAAAGATGAGCGGGAGGCCCGCACAGATACGCAGTATTTT. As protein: CATSKDEREARTDTQYF.